This TCR beta chain was identified during a study of identifying expanded T cells in peripheral blood. CDR1 and CDR2 from the germline V gene are SGDLS and YYNGEE. This CDR3 is 16 amino acids long. V lost 3 bases and J lost 0, with 15 bases in between. As concerns this clone: The antigen remains unidentified.

Notes on the study in general: Across healthy donors, higher total template counts meant significantly greater approximately 2-week count variance. Technical replicates showed roughly 1.2 changed clones; approximately 2 weeks roughly 16; four weeks 19.

Collection occurred without any documented infections or immune events in donors. Produced via immunoSEQ multiplex PCR; TCRdb's table is partial and in-frame only. The sample has more than 75,000 clones; around 85% are singletons. The sequence derives from a person aged 18-69 years in good health. The chain joins TRBV9 to TRBJ1-1, with D possibly TRBD1 on 5 matching bases. The sequencing input was blood. DNA of the CDR3: TGTGCCAGCAGCGAGGGGCCGGGGTCCATGAACACTGAAGCTTTCTTT. Protein product: CASSEGPGSMNTEAFF.